These T cell receptor beta chains were read from a single sample in a study of control samples from healthy donors and cancer patients. Profiled with immunoSEQ multiplex PCR; TCRdb holds only in-frame clones, not every one. The table lists fewer than 60,000 clones, approximately 86% of them singletons, with 2.8% in the top ten. The sample comprised PBMCs. All receptors derive from a woman aged 50 to 60 with lung cancer. Both conserved end residues are part of each CDR3. D genes are given only for firm matches. Clone size, where shown, is once, few, many, or a class for clones that have expanded.

>TRBJ1-6|.|TRBV2|.
CASSLAGFNSPLHF
TGTGCCAGCAGCCTTGCGGGGTTCAATTCACCCCTCCACTTT
>TRBJ2-1|.|TRBV7-9|.
CASSLALSGIRDEQFF
TGTGCCAGCAGCTTAGCATTGTCAGGGATTAGAGATGAGCAGTTCTTC
>TRBJ1-6|.|TRBV7-9|.
CASSRQVGGANSPLHF
TGTGCCAGCAGCCGGCAGGTGGGGGGGGCAAATTCACCCCTCCACTTT
>TRBJ1-1|TRBD1|TRBV7-9|.
CASTWTGVNTEAFF
TGTGCCAGCACCTGGACAGGGGTGAACACTGAAGCTTTCTTT
>TRBJ1-5|.|TRBV5-5|.
CASSPMGMVSNQPQHF
TGTGCCAGCAGTCCGATGGGGATGGTTAGCAATCAGCCCCAGCATTTT
>TRBJ1-2|.|TRBV4-1|.
CASSQDPEGLLGYTF
TGCGCCAGCAGCCAAGATCCGGAGGGTCTACTGGGCTACACCTTC
>TRBJ1-1|.|TRBV6-5|.
CASAGVTEAFF
TGTGCCAGCGCAGGGGTCACTGAAGCTTTCTTT
>TRBJ2-3|TRBD1|TRBV10-1|once
CASSEFRGRFTDTQYF
TGCGCCAGCAGTGAGTTTAGGGGGCGATTCACAGATACGCAGTATTTT
>TRBJ1-1|.|TRBV2|.
CASENQWNTEAFF
TGTGCCAGCGAAAACCAGTGGAACACTGAAGCTTTCTTT
>TRBJ1-5|.|TRBV19|once
CASSMEGRQGQPQHF
TGTGCCAGTAGTATGGAGGGTAGGCAGGGTCAGCCCCAGCATTTT
>TRBJ1-3|.|TRBV7-3|.
CASSPLGGADTIYF
TGTGCCAGCAGCCCATTGGGGGGCGCAGACACCATATATTTT
>TRBJ2-5|.|TRBV3-1/TRBV3-2|.
CASSQAGSEETQYF
TGTGCCAGCAGCCAGGCAGGTTCCGAAGAGACCCAGTACTTC
>TRBJ1-5|.|TRBV7-8|.
CASSLTTGNQPQHF
TGTGCCAGCAGCTTAACGACAGGTAATCAGCCCCAGCATTTT
>TRBJ2-5|.|TRBV5-1|.
CASSLSYQETQYF
TGCGCCAGCAGCTTATCGTACCAAGAGACCCAGTACTTC
>TRBJ1-3|.|TRBV14|.
CASSQRSAFSGNTIYF
TGTGCCAGCAGCCAACGATCCGCCTTCTCTGGAAACACCATATATTTT
>TRBJ1-2|.|TRBV27|once
CASSLTGAVYGYTF
TGTGCCAGCAGTTTGACAGGAGCAGTCTATGGCTACACCTTC
>TRBJ2-3|TRBD2|TRBV3-1/TRBV3-2|.
CASSAPGLAGTDTQYF
TGTGCCAGCAGCGCGCCGGGACTAGCGGGCACAGATACGCAGTATTTT
>TRBJ2-7|TRBD1|TRBV15|.
CATSRSTGEEQYF
TGTGCCACCAGCAGGTCGACAGGGGAAGAGCAGTACTTC
>TRBJ1-1|.|TRBV11-2|few
CASSLSDRMGTEAFF
TGTGCCAGCAGCTTGAGCGACAGGATGGGCACTGAAGCTTTCTTT
>TRBJ1-2|.|TRBV29-1|few
CSAQGSHYGYTF
TGCAGCGCGCAGGGTTCCCACTATGGCTACACCTTC
>TRBJ2-3|TRBD2|TRBV20-1|.
CSASFSGGLTDTQYF
TGCAGTGCTAGTTTTAGCGGGGGTCTCACAGATACGCAGTATTTT
>TRBJ1-5|TRBD1|TRBV28|.
CASSSSGGNQPQHF
TGTGCCAGCAGTTCCTCAGGGGGGAATCAGCCCCAGCATTTT
>TRBJ1-5|TRBD1|TRBV19|.
CASNPGQGIQPQHF
TGTGCCAGTAACCCGGGACAGGGAATCCAGCCCCAGCATTTT
>TRBJ1-1|.|TRBV7-9|.
CASSPQGVTEAFF
TGTGCCAGCAGCCCCCAGGGAGTTACTGAAGCTTTCTTT
>TRBJ1-4|TRBD1|TRBV3-1/TRBV3-2|.
CASSPQLQGARSEKLFF
TGTGCCAGCAGCCCACAACTACAGGGGGCGCGCAGTGAAAAACTGTTTTTT
>TRBJ2-5|TRBD2|TRBV10-3|.
CAISETSDLTQYF
TGTGCCATCAGTGAAACTAGCGATCTGACCCAGTACTTC
>TRBJ1-2|TRBD1|TRBV3-1/TRBV3-2|.
CASSQQGAPRNYGYTF
TGTGCCAGCAGCCAACAGGGGGCACCGAGGAACTATGGCTACACCTTC
>TRBJ2-1|.|TRBV18|.
CASSPRLYNEQFF
TGTGCCAGCTCACCACGACTTTACAATGAGCAGTTCTTC
>TRBJ1-1|.|TRBV10-3|.
CAIRRDGNTEAFF
TGTGCCATCAGGAGGGACGGGAACACTGAAGCTTTCTTT
>TRBJ1-3|TRBD1|TRBV7-9|once
CASSFIRDSSGNTIYF
TGTGCCAGCAGCTTTATCCGGGACAGCTCTGGAAACACCATATATTTT
>TRBJ2-3|.|TRBV7-2|.
CASSPTGTGADTQYF
TGTGCCAGCAGCCCTACCGGGACCGGTGCAGATACGCAGTATTTT
>TRBJ2-7|TRBD2|TRBV10-3|.
CANAGTSVPYEQYF
TGTGCCAATGCCGGGACTAGCGTCCCCTACGAGCAGTACTTC
>TRBJ1-2|.|TRBV20-1|.
CSASSTATYGYTF
TGCAGTGCTAGTAGTACAGCTACCTATGGCTACACCTTC
>TRBJ2-2|.|TRBV6-1|.
CASSEGGGRGAGELFF
TGTGCCAGCAGTGAAGGGGGGGGGCGAGGGGCCGGGGAGCTGTTTTTT
>TRBJ1-2|.|TRBV9|.
CASSAAPTGPYGYTF
TGTGCCAGCAGCGCGGCCCCGACAGGCCCTTATGGCTACACCTTC
>TRBJ2-2|.|TRBV7-3|.
CASSLKGTGELFF
TGTGCCAGCAGCTTAAAGGGGACCGGGGAGCTGTTTTTT
>TRBJ2-1|TRBD2|TRBV6-5|.
CASGLAGIYNEQFF
TGTGCCAGCGGACTAGCGGGGATCTACAATGAGCAGTTCTTC
>TRBJ1-2|.|TRBV5-4|.
CASSLAQGNVVGYTF
TGTGCCAGCAGCTTGGCCCAGGGGAATGTAGTTGGCTACACCTTC
>TRBJ2-1|TRBD1|TRBV10-3|.
CAISADRGNEQFF
TGTGCCATCAGCGCCGACAGGGGCAATGAGCAGTTCTTC
>TRBJ2-2|TRBD1|TRBV6-2/TRBV6-3|.
CASSIPGGTGELFF
TGTGCCAGCAGTATCCCAGGGGGAACCGGGGAGCTGTTTTTT
>TRBJ2-2|TRBD2|TRBV9|.
CASSVRGGLNTGELFF
TGTGCCAGCAGCGTCCGCGGGGGGCTGAACACCGGGGAGCTGTTTTTT
>TRBJ1-1|.|TRBV29-1|.
CSVEKSGGTEAFF
TGCAGCGTTGAAAAGTCGGGAGGAACTGAAGCTTTCTTT
>TRBJ1-4|.|TRBV7-2|.
CASSLNVRAATNEKLFF
TGTGCCAGCAGCTTAAATGTCAGGGCGGCAACTAATGAAAAACTGTTTTTT